One sample yielded the 30 T cell receptor beta chains listed below, sequenced in a study of CD8 T cells in Susac syndrome (dated by TCRdb to about 2019). The protocol used for the library was the immunoSEQ multiplex PCR assay. RNA was extracted using the RNeasy kit, and roughly 0.5 to 1 microgram was reverse transcribed with random hexamers. The public reads were quality trimmed at Q25 with fastp and then assembled into clones with MiXCR by TCRdb, keeping productive beta chains. Each record represents a unique CDR3 protein, reported with the most common genes and DNA among its rows. The sample includes about 85,000 distinct CDR3 sequences, with around 94% observed a single time. Less than 0.3% of the sample is held by the ten biggest clonotypes. Sequencing used CD8+ T cells from PBMCs. These receptors all stem from a human donor in good health.

The chain recombines TRBV27 with TRBJ2-1; D is uncertain. Deletions cut 6 bases from V and 10 bases from J, with 13 bases between. Germline V gene lookup returns CDR1 MNHEY and CDR2 SMNVEV (reference sequence). This CDR3 is built from 12 residues. The chain's CDR3 is CASRLTAGEQFF. The CDR3 DNA reads as TGTGCCAGCAGACTAACCGCCGGCGAGCAGTTCTTC.

V and J are TRBV7-7 and TRBJ2-7; tentatively, D is TRBD2 (5 bases). Germline values: CDR1 SSHAT, CDR2 FNYEAQ (reference sequence). This CDR3 region has 16 residues. Here the CDR3 reads CASSLALGRWPYEQYV. The CDR3 bases are TGTGCTAGCAGCTTAGCGTTGGGTCGCTGGCCCTACGAGCAGTACGTC.

This chain joins TRBV18 and TRBJ2-1; D gene ambiguous. The CDR3 has 16 residues. V was shortened by 0 bases and J by 0 bases, with 9 bases between the two germline ends. Germline V lookup: CDR1 KGHSH, CDR2 LQKENI. CDR3 sequence: CASSPPWLSSYNEQFF. CDR3 sequence (DNA): TGTGCCAGCTCACCACCGTGGCTGAGCTCCTACAATGAGCAGTTCTTC.

Here the CDR3 reads CATSEGASYNEQFF. The DNA of the CDR3 is TGTGCCACCAGTGAGGGGGCCAGTTACAATGAGCAGTTCTTC. This sequence joins TRBV24-1 and TRBJ2-1; maybe TRBD1 (6 bases). CDR1 and CDR2 (germline): KGHDR, SFDVKD. This CDR3 contains 14 residues. Between the trimmed V and J ends, which lost 4 bases and 4 bases, there was a span of 10 bases.

J is TRBJ1-5 and V is TRBV13; 8 nucleotides line up with TRBD1. The length of the CDR3 is 13 residues. The junction had 3 bases not matched to a gene; V was cut back by 4 bases and J by 7 bases. CDR1 is PRHDT, CDR2 FYEKMQ, per germline (reference sequence). DNA of the CDR3: TGTGCCAGCAGCTCAGGGGGCACGCAGCCCCAGCATTTT. The encoded protein is CASSSGGTQPQHF.

The V gene is TRBV14, the J gene TRBJ2-5; D is unclear. The germline V and J ends were trimmed by 1 base and 0 bases, with 18 bases remaining between them. The CDR3 length is 18 residues. The germline gives CDR1 SGHDN, CDR2 FVKESK. The CDR3 region has the DNA TGTGCCAGCAGCCAAGGAGACGGAGTACTACTCTACCAAGAGACCCAGTACTTC. This translates into CASSQGDGVLLYQETQYF.

This chain links TRBV4-1 with TRBJ1-1; 7 bases align to TRBD1. Trimming removed 4 bases from V and 0 bases from J; junction bases left unmatched: 11. This CDR3 spans 17 amino acids. The germline gives CDR1 MGHRA, CDR2 YSYEKL. Here the CDR3 reads CASSPQGRMGMNTEAFF. CDR3 bases: TGCGCCAGCAGCCCACAGGGGCGGATGGGAATGAACACTGAAGCTTTCTTT.

The chain employs TRBV25-1 and TRBJ1-5; D gene ambiguous. The V gene lost 5 bases and the J gene lost 3 bases, with 11 bases spanning the gap. CDR1 MGHDK and CDR2 SYGVNS come from the germline V gene. The CDR3 spans 14 residues. The CDR3 sequence: CASSPKTVNQPQHF. The CDR3 coding sequence is TGTGCCAGCAGTCCTAAAACAGTCAATCAGCCCCAGCATTTT.

The chain joins TRBV6-4 to TRBJ2-7, with a possible D match to TRBD1 (6 bases). The CDR3 is 14 amino acids. The germline gives CDR1 MRHNA, CDR2 SNTAGT. V was pared by 0 bases and J by 0 bases, with 6 bases between. The CDR3 reads CASSDSTGSYEQYV. The CDR3 coding sequence is TGTGCCAGCAGTGACTCGACAGGCTCCTACGAGCAGTACGTC.

The chain carries TRBV20-1 and TRBJ1-5, with a tentative D call TRBD1 (5 bases). There are 16 residues in the CDR3. Between the trimmed V and J ends, which lost 5 bases and 2 bases, there was a span of 19 bases. Looked up from germline, CDR1 is DFQATT and CDR2 is SNEGSKA (reference sequence). The CDR3 DNA reads TGCAGTGCTCCCTCCGATGGGGCTGGGGGCAATCAGCCCCAGCATTTT. Its protein product is CSAPSDGAGGNQPQHF.

CDR3 sequence reads: CASRVAGEGYNEQFF. CDR3 DNA: TGTGCCAGCAGAGTGGCGGGGGAAGGCTACAATGAGCAGTTCTTC. The chain has TRBV6-6 and TRBJ2-1, with 7 bases that match TRBD2. The CDR3 has 15 amino acids. Germline assignment: CDR1 MNHNY and CDR2 SVGAGI (reference sequence). Losses at the gene ends were 6 bases for V and 3 bases for J; bases not matched to a gene: 8.

The chain links TRBV27 to TRBJ2-6; D gene unclear. The CDR3 contains 13 residues. Per germline, CDR1 MNHEY and CDR2 SMNVEV (reference sequence). The germline V and J ends were trimmed by 6 bases and 3 bases, with 6 bases remaining between them. In DNA, the CDR3 is TGTGCCAGCAGCTGGGGTGGGGCCAACGTCCTGACTTTC. It translates to CASSWGGANVLTF.

The gene calls are TRBV19 and TRBJ2-3, with no clear D. V lost 5 bases to trimming and J lost 2 bases, with 8 bases between them. The CDR3 sequence is 13 residues long. CDR1 is LNHDA, CDR2 SQIVND, per germline (reference sequence). The CDR3 protein is CASSPGLTDTQYF. The CDR3 DNA follows: TGTGCCAGTAGTCCGGGCCTCACAGATACGCAGTATTTT.

This clonotype was counted a few times. The chain recombines TRBV4-1 with TRBJ1-5; D perhaps matches TRBD1 (5 bases). From germline, CDR1 is MGHRA and CDR2 YSYEKL. V was clipped by 5 bases and J by 0 bases, with 14 bases between them. The CDR3 is made up of 16 amino acids. The CDR3: CASSFRGGTSNQPQHF. CDR3 in DNA: TGCGCCAGCAGCTTTCGGGGAGGGACTAGCAATCAGCCCCAGCATTTT.

This chain connects TRBV5-1 to TRBJ1-1, with D possibly TRBD1 on 5 matching bases. With 4 bases removed from V and 2 bases from J, the gap between germline ends came to 12 bases. Germline lookup yields CDR1 SGHRS and CDR2 YFSETQ. This CDR3 region has 14 residues. The CDR3 is CASSGGGTNTEAFF. The CDR3 nucleotides are TGCGCCAGCAGCGGCGGGGGGACCAACACTGAAGCTTTCTTT.

This chain's CDR3 is CASSLTGRGYTF. The CDR3 nucleotides are TGTGCCAGCAGCTTGACTGGGAGAGGCTACACCTTC. V is TRBV5-6 and J is TRBJ1-2; unclear D gene. Germline V gene sequence: CDR1 SGHDT, CDR2 YYEEEE. V was trimmed by 1 base and J by 8 bases, leaving 9 bases between them. The CDR3 is 12 amino acids.

This chain connects TRBV7-9 to TRBJ1-1; no reliable D call. This CDR3 contains 13 residues. Germline V lookup: CDR1 SEHNR, CDR2 FQNEAQ (reference sequence). The V gene lost 5 bases and the J gene lost 5 bases, with 12 bases spanning the gap. The CDR3, as DNA: TGTGCCAGCAGCCAATCGTTCGGGACTGAAGCTTTCTTT. Protein product: CASSQSFGTEAFF.

V gene TRBV27 combines with J gene TRBJ1-5, with D possibly being TRBD1 (6 bases). Trimming removed 5 bases from V and 6 bases from J, with 17 bases in between. The germline gives CDR1 MNHEY, CDR2 SMNVEV (reference sequence). This CDR3 is built from 15 residues. The CDR3 reads CASSPTVGQFQPQHF. The CDR3 DNA sequence: TGTGCCAGCAGTCCAACCGTCGGACAGTTTCAGCCCCAGCATTTT.

The chain has TRBV12-3 or TRBV12-4 and TRBJ2-6, with 9 bases matching TRBD1. The CDR3 sequence is 18 residues long. V shed 5 bases and J 0 bases; nucleotides not matched to a gene: 8. In nucleotides, the CDR3 is TGTGCCAGCAGTACAAGTGGGACAGGGAGCTCTGGGGCCAACGTCCTGACTTTC. Translating it yields CASSTSGTGSSGANVLTF.

The CDR3 coding sequence is TGCAGTGCTGACGGACAGGGCCCCACAGATACGCAGTATTTT. Encoded protein: CSADGQGPTDTQYF. The genes are TRBV20-1 and TRBJ2-3, with 8 bases lining up with TRBD1. The ends lost 5 bases at V and 2 bases at J; junction bases unmatched: 6. CDR1 and CDR2 from the germline V gene are DFQATT and SNEGSKA (reference sequence). CDR3 length equals 14 residues.

This sequence joins TRBV2 and TRBJ1-5; the match to TRBD1 covers 8 bases. The germline V gene has CDR1 SNHLY and CDR2 FYNNEI. CDR3 length: 13 amino acids. Trimming at V came to 9 bases and at J to 7 bases, leaving 8 bases not matched to a gene. The CDR3 bases are TGTGCCAGGCGGGAATGGACAGGGCAGCCCCAGCATTTT. It encodes CARREWTGQPQHF.

The V call is TRBV2, the J call TRBJ2-7, with 7 nucleotides matching TRBD1. Germline V lookup: CDR1 SNHLY, CDR2 FYNNEI. The length of the CDR3 is 14 residues. After removal of 1 base from V and 5 bases from J, the junction contained 5 bases not matched to a gene. CDR3 loop: CASSEVQGINEQYF. CDR3 bases: TGTGCCAGCAGTGAAGTACAGGGGATAAACGAGCAGTACTTC.

The chain joins TRBV10-3 to TRBJ1-1, with D perhaps TRBD1 (6 bases). The germline V gene has CDR1 ENHRY and CDR2 SYGVKD. This CDR3 has 14 residues. V was pared by 7 bases and J by 2 bases, with 14 bases between. The CDR3 nucleotides read TGTGCCATCACTACAGGGCGCGGCAACACTGAAGCTTTCTTT. Translated: CAITTGRGNTEAFF.

This chain connects TRBV2 to TRBJ2-7; no reliable D call. Germline V CDR1 and CDR2: SNHLY, FYNNEI. This CDR3 is built from 13 residues. V lost 5 bases and J lost 0, with 8 bases in between. The CDR3 sequence is CASSPTSSYEQYF. Written as DNA, the CDR3 is TGTGCCAGCAGTCCGACGAGCTCCTACGAGCAGTACTTC.

The rearrangement joins TRBV6-2 or TRBV6-3 to TRBJ2-1, with D uncertain. In germline, CDR1 is MNHEY, CDR2 SVGEGT. V lost 6 bases and J lost 0, with 12 bases in between. CDR3 length equals 15 residues. CDR3 sequence: CASRPVGSSYNEQFF. CDR3 nucleotides: TGTGCCAGCAGGCCAGTAGGGTCCTCCTACAATGAGCAGTTCTTC.

The V call is TRBV7-6, the J call TRBJ1-5; 11 positions match TRBD1. Germline CDR1 SGHVS, CDR2 FNYEAQ. V gave up 4 bases and J gave up 9 bases; unmatched junction bases: 5. The CDR3 extends over 14 amino acids. The CDR3, as DNA: TGTGCCAGCAGCTCCCGGGACAGGGGGAGGCCCCAGCATTTT. Residues: CASSSRDRGRPQHF.

In this sample, this clonotype turned up once. The chain uses TRBV25-1 and TRBJ2-2; the match to TRBD1 covers 7 bases. V shed 5 bases and J 5 bases; nucleotides not matched to a gene: 14. In germline, CDR1 is MGHDK, CDR2 SYGVNS. The CDR3 consists of 17 residues. The CDR3 nucleotides read TGTGCCAGCAGTTCCTGGGAAAGGGGGCGATGGACCGGGGAGCTGTTTTTT. Protein: CASSSWERGRWTGELFF. The variable domain in full, completed from reference TRBV25-1 and TRBJ2-2, reads EADIYQTPRYLVIGTGKKITLECSQTMGHDKMYWYQQDPGMELHLIHYSYGVNSTEKGDLSSESTVSRIRTEHFPLTLESARPSHTSQYLCASSSWERGRWTGELFFGEGSRLTVL.

The CDR3 is CASSADSYEQYF. CDR3 nucleotides: TGTGCCAGCAGCGCCGACAGCTACGAGCAGTACTTC. J is TRBJ2-7 and V is TRBV6-5; the D gene is possibly TRBD1 (5 bases). Germline loops: CDR1 MNHEY, CDR2 SVGAGI. The CDR3 spans 12 residues. Trimming shortened V by 6 bases and J by 3 bases, and 9 bases separated the two germline ends.

The chain links TRBV7-2 to TRBJ2-2; D is uncertain. Germline CDR1 and CDR2: SGHTA and FQGNSA. The CDR3 covers 13 residues. Trimming pared 3 bases from V and 7 bases from J, leaving 9 bases between. The CDR3 region has the DNA TGTGCCAGCAGCTTCTCAACGGGCGGGGAGCTGTTTTTT. It translates to CASSFSTGGELFF. Full variable domain (rest looked up from reference TRBV7-2 and TRBJ2-2): GAGVSQSPSNKVTEKGKDVELRCDPISGHTALYWYRQSLGQGLEFLIYFQGNSAPDKSGLPSDRFSAERTGGSVSTLTIQRTQQEDSAVYLCASSFSTGGELFFGEGSRLTVL.

The rearrangement joins TRBV28 to TRBJ2-7; D is perhaps TRBD2 (5 bases). The V end lost 2 bases, the J end lost 3 bases, and 11 bases lay between the germline ends. Germline-derived CDR1 and CDR2 are MDHEN and SYDVKM. This CDR3 spans 14 amino acids. Written as DNA, the CDR3 is TGTGCCAGCAGTTTAAGAGGGCAGAGCTACGAGCAGTACGTC. Protein product: CASSLRGQSYEQYV.